This entry concerns a single T cell receptor (beta chain). Its specificity is not known. The sample comes from a study of brain metastases from non-small cell lung cancer. This table comes from immunoSEQ multiplex PCR, and its TCRdb copy is limited to in-frame clones, with some not included. The sample lists several thousand clones, 70% to 90% seen once, with 5.9% in the top ten. Findings and caveats of the study: T-cell infiltration was lower in brain metastases than primaries (P < 0.001). T-cell clones appeared expanded in about 60% of brain metastases relative to matched primary tumors. Metastases had sparse T cells but largely shared repertoires with primaries.

This sequence was found in a donor at least 40 years old with non-small cell lung cancer. The specimen was primary lung tumor tissue.

The CDR3 sequence: CASSLSSGGTGELFF. DNA of the CDR3: TGTGCCAGCAGCTTAAGTAGCGGGGGAACCGGGGAGCTGTTTTTT. This chain links TRBV7-2 with TRBJ2-2; 9 nucleotides agree with TRBD2. Per germline, CDR1 SGHTA and CDR2 FQGNSA. CDR3 length: 15 amino acids. With V trimmed by 2 bases and J by 5 bases, 3 bases remained unmatched.